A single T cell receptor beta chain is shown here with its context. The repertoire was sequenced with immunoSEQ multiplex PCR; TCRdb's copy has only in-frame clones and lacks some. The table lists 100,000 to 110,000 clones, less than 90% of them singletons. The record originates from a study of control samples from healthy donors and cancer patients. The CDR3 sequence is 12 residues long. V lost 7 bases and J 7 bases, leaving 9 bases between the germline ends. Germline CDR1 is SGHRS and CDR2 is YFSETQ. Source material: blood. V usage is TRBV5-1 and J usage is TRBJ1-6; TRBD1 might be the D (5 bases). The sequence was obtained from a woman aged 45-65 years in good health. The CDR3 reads CASFEGNSPLHF. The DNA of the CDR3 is TGCGCCAGCTTTGAGGGGAATTCACCCCTCCACTTT.